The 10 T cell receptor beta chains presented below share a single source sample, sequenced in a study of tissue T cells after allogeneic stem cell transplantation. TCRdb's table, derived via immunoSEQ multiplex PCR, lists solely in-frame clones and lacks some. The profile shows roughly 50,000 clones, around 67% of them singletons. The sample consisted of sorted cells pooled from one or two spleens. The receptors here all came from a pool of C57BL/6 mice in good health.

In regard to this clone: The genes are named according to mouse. CDR3 bases read: TGTGCCAGCTCCCCGGACTGGGGTTCTAGTCAAAACACCTTGTAC. Amino acid sequence: CASSPDWGSSQNTLY. The whole CDR3 region reads CASSPDWGSSQNTLYF. The chain employs TRBV12-1 and TRBJ2-4, with 9 bases aligning to TRBD2. The DNA ends 1 residue before the CDR3 does, and the rest of the CDR3 is filled in from the germline J gene. This CDR3 contains 16 residues. Germline CDR1 reads SGHSN; CDR2 reads HYEKVE. V trimming: 4 bases; J trimming: 0 bases; junction bases outside the gene matches: 7. The full variable domain, completed using reference TRBV12-1 and TRBJ2-4, is DSGVVQSPRHIIKEKGGRSVLTCIPISGHSNVVWYQQTLGKELKFLIQHYEKVERDKGFLPSRFSVQQFDDYHSEMNMSALELEDSAMYFCASSPDWGSSQNTLYFGAGTRLSVL.

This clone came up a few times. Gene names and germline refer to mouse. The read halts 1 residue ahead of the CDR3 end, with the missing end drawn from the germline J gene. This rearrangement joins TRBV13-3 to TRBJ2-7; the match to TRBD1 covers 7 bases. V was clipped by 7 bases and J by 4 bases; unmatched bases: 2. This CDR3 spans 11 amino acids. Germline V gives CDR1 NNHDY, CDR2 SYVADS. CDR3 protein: CASGGQYEQYF. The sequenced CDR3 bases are TGTGCCAGCGGGGGACAGTATGAACAGTAC.

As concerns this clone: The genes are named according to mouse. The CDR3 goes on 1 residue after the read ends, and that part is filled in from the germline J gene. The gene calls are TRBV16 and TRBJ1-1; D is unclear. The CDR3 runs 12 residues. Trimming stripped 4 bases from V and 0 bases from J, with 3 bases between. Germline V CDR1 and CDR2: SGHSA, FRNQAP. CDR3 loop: CASSSQNTEVFF. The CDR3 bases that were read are TGTGCAAGCAGCTCACAGAACACAGAAGTCTTC.

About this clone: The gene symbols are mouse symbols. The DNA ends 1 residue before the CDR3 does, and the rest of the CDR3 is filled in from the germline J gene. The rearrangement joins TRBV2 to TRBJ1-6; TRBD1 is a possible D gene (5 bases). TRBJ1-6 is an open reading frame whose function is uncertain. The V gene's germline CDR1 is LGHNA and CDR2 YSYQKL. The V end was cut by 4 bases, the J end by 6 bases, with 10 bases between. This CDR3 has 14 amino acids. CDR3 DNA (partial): TGTGCCAGCAGCCGAGACAGCCTTAATTCGCCCCTCTAC. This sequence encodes CASSRDSLNSPLY. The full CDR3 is CASSRDSLNSPLYF.

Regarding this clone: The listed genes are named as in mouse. Partial CDR3 DNA: TGTGCCAGCAGTTTATGGGGGATAAACACCGGGCAGCTCTAC. This encodes CASSLWGINTGQLY. The whole CDR3 reads CASSLWGINTGQLYF. The V gene is TRBV15, the J gene TRBJ2-2, with a tentative D call TRBD2 (6 bases). The missing CDR3 end, 1 residue past where the read stops, is filled in from the germline J gene. The CDR3 is 15 amino acids. Germline-derived CDR1 and CDR2 are SGHND and FRSKSL. Trimming took 2 bases from V and 1 from J, leaving 8 bases between them.

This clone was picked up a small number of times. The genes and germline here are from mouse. The sequenced CDR3 bases are TGTGCCTGGAGTCTGAGAGGGAACCAGGCTCCGCTT. This translates into CAWSLRGNQAPL. The complete CDR3 sequence is CAWSLRGNQAPLF. The chain is built from TRBV31 and TRBJ1-5; no definite D call. The sequenced fragment ends 1 residue before the CDR3 boundary, so the rest is inferred from the germline J gene. The germline V and J ends were trimmed by 0 bases and 4 bases, with 7 bases remaining between them. The CDR3 is 13 amino acids. Germline loops: CDR1 GKSSPN, CDR2 SITVG. Drawing the rest from reference TRBV31 and TRBJ1-5, the complete variable domain is AQTIHQWPVAEIKAVGSPLSLGCTIKGKSSPNLYWYWQATGGTLQQLFYSITVGQVESVVQLNLSASRPKDDQFILSTEKLLLSHSGFYLCAWSLRGNQAPLFGEGTRLSVL.

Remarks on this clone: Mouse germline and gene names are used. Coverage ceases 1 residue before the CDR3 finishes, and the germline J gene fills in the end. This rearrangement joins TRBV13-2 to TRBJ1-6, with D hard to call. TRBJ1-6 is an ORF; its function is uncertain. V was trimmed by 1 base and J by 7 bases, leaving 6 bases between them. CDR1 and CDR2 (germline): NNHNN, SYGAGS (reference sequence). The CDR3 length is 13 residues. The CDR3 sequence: CASGDNKNSPLYF. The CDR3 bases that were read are TGTGCCAGCGGTGATAACAAAAATTCGCCCCTCTAC.

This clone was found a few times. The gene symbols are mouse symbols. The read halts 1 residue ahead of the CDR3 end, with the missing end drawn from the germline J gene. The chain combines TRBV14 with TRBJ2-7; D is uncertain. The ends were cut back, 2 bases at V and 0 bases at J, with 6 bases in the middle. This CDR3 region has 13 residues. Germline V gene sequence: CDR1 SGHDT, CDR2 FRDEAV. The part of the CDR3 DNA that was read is TGTGCCAGCAGTTTGCGGGGCTCCTATGAACAGTAC. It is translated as CASSLRGSYEQY. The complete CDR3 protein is CASSLRGSYEQYF.

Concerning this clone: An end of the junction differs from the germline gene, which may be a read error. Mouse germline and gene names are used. Incomplete CDR3 DNA: TGTGCCAGCAGATTACAGGATTCTGGAGATACGCTCTAT. This encodes CASRLQDSGDTLY. The CDR3 as a whole reads CASRLQDSGDTLYF. This chain links TRBV13-1 with TRBJ1-3; possible D gene TRBD1, 5 bases. The read gets to within 1 residue of the CDR3 end, and the germline J gene fills in the rest. This CDR3 is built from 14 residues. Per germline, CDR1 NSHNY and CDR2 SYGAGN.

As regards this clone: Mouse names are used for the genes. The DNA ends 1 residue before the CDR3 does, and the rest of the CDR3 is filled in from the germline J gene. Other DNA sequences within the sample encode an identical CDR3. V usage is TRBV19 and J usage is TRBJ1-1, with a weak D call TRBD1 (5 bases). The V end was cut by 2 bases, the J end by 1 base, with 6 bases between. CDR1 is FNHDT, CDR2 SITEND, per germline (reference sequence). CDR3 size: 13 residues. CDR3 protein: CASSIGQNTEVFF. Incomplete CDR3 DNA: TGTGCCAGCAGTATCGGACAAAACACAGAAGTCTTC.